What follows are 14 T cell receptor beta chains derived from one specimen sequenced in a study of neurological immune-mediated disorders. One entry per CDR3 protein, called by TCRdb with MiXCR from the 5' RACE reads. There are 25,000 to 35,000 distinct CDR3 sequences in the sample; 4% to 5.5% occur only once, and under 30% lies in the top ten. Material for sequencing was PBMCs. The receptors shown here come from a man aged 18 to 29 in good health.

In its sample, this clonotype was seen many times. This CDR3 is CASSEGWGTEAFF. The CDR3 region has the DNA TGTGCCAGCAGCGAGGGCTGGGGCACTGAAGCTTTCTTT. The chain links TRBV9 to TRBJ1-1, with unresolved D. The length of the CDR3 is 13 residues. V was clipped by 3 bases and J by 4 bases, with 10 bases between them. Germline V gene data show CDR1 as SGDLS and CDR2 as YYNGEE.

In this sample, this clonotype turned up once. This chain uses TRBV5-5 with TRBJ2-4, with D perhaps matching TRBD1 or TRBD2 (5 bases each). Germline loops: CDR1 SGHKS, CDR2 YYEKEE (reference sequence). Between the trimmed V and J ends, which lost 4 bases and 8 bases, there was a span of 13 bases. There are 13 residues in the CDR3. The chain's CDR3 is CASSPGVRDIQYF. The CDR3, as DNA: TGTGCCAGCAGCCCCGGGGTCAGGGACATTCAGTACTTC.

This clonotype was found many times. The chain employs TRBV12-3 or TRBV12-4 and TRBJ1-4, with no clear D. The CDR3 length is 11 residues. Trimming stripped 5 bases from V and 9 bases from J, with 7 bases between. This CDR3 is CASSQQKKLFF. The DNA of the CDR3 is TGTGCCAGCAGTCAACAAAAAAAACTGTTTTTT.

In this sample, this clonotype turned up many times. The chain combines TRBV15 with TRBJ2-5; 13 bases line up with TRBD2. Looked up from germline, CDR1 is LNHNV and CDR2 is YYDKDF (reference sequence). This CDR3 has 16 amino acids. Trimming removed 4 bases from V and 5 bases from J; junction bases left unmatched: 7. Written as DNA, the CDR3 is TGTGCCACCAGCACACTAGCGGGGGGGCCGACGGAGACCCAGTACTTC. Amino acids: CATSTLAGGPTETQYF.

This chain joins TRBV4-1 and TRBJ2-3, with 7 positions matching TRBD1. Germline V gives CDR1 MGHRA, CDR2 YSYEKL. The CDR3 totals 13 residues. The V and J ends lost 1 base and 6 bases, in that order; junction bases with no gene match: 1. The CDR3 bases are TGCGCCAGCAGCCAAGGGACAGGCGATACGCAGTATTTT. Its translation is CASSQGTGDTQYF.

This clonotype occurred many times. The gene calls are TRBV6-6 and TRBJ1-5, with a tentative D call TRBD1 (6 bases). The CDR3 has 15 residues. Between the trimmed V and J ends, which lost 7 bases and 2 bases, there was a span of 15 bases. Germline V gives CDR1 MNHNY, CDR2 SVGAGI (reference sequence). CDR3 sequence reads: CASIDTGNRNQPQHF. DNA for the CDR3: TGTGCCAGCATAGACACAGGGAATCGCAATCAGCCCCAGCATTTT.

The count of this clonotype is one. CDR3 DNA: TGTGCCAGCTCACCTTCGGCGGCGGGAGACGGCTACACCTTC. This sequence encodes CASSPSAAGDGYTF. The genes are TRBV18 and TRBJ1-2, with D unclear. The CDR3 sequence is 14 residues long. Trimming stripped 3 bases from V and 8 bases from J, with 16 bases between. Germline assignment: CDR1 KGHSH and CDR2 LQKENI.

The gene calls are TRBV19 and TRBJ1-5, with 7 bases that match TRBD1. V lost 5 bases to trimming and J lost 5 bases; unmatched junction nucleotides: 6. Germline V gene data show CDR1 as LNHDA and CDR2 as SQIVND (reference sequence). This CDR3 region has 14 residues. CDR3 nucleotide sequence: TGTGCCAGTAGTCCGCGGACAGGTCATCAGCCCCAGCATTTT. It codes for CASSPRTGHQPQHF.

In its sample, this clonotype ranks as medium-sized. This chain uses TRBV27 with TRBJ1-3; 9 bases align to TRBD1. Germline CDR1 is MNHEY and CDR2 is SMNVEV (reference sequence). The CDR3 has 15 amino acids. J gave up 3 bases and V 5 bases, and 5 bases lay outside the gene matches. DNA of the CDR3: TGTGCCAGCAGTGGGACAGGGATCTTTGGAAACACCATATATTTT. It codes for CASSGTGIFGNTIYF.

The genes are TRBV4-2 and TRBJ2-2; perhaps D is TRBD1 or TRBD2 (6 bases each). The CDR3 covers 18 residues. Trimming removed 0 bases from V and 0 bases from J, with 14 bases in between. Looked up from germline, CDR1 is LGHNA and CDR2 is YNFKEQ. The CDR3 loop is CASSQEIVGGSNTGELFF. The DNA for the CDR3 is TGTGCCAGCAGCCAAGAAATCGTGGGGGGCTCGAACACCGGGGAGCTGTTTTTT.

The sample holds many counts of this clonotype. The J gene is TRBJ2-7, the V gene TRBV4-3; 9 bases match TRBD1. Trimming removed 1 base from V and 2 bases from J; junction bases left unmatched: 9. Germline CDR1 is LGHNA and CDR2 is YSLEER. This CDR3 contains 17 residues. The CDR3 is CASSQVGDRAKPYEQYF. The DNA of the CDR3 is TGCGCCAGCAGCCAAGTGGGGGACAGGGCTAAACCCTACGAGCAGTACTTC.

This chain connects TRBV12-3 or TRBV12-4 to TRBJ2-4; TRBD1 aligns across 7 bases. With V trimmed by 7 bases and J by 4 bases, 10 bases remained unmatched. The CDR3 covers 15 residues. The CDR3 sequence: CASTPWGTEKNIQYF. CDR3 in DNA: TGTGCCAGCACCCCCTGGGGGACAGAAAAAAACATTCAGTACTTC.

This clonotype has at least ten counts. This rearrangement joins TRBV5-1 to TRBJ2-1; no definite D call. CDR3 length: 13 amino acids. V lost 4 bases and J lost 6, with 11 bases in between. Germline V CDR1 and CDR2: SGHRS, YFSETQ. CDR3 sequence (DNA): TGCGCCAGCAGCCACCCGAATGGCAATGAGCAGTTCTTC. Protein: CASSHPNGNEQFF.

In its sample, this clonotype was seen many times. This sequence joins TRBV5-1 and TRBJ2-7; no clear D gene. The CDR3 has 13 residues. V was trimmed by 0 bases and J by 3 bases, leaving 7 bases between them. From germline, CDR1 is SGHRS and CDR2 YFSETQ. The CDR3 coding sequence is TGCGCCAGCAGCTTGGGGGAAGACTACGAGCAGTACTTC. It codes for CASSLGEDYEQYF.